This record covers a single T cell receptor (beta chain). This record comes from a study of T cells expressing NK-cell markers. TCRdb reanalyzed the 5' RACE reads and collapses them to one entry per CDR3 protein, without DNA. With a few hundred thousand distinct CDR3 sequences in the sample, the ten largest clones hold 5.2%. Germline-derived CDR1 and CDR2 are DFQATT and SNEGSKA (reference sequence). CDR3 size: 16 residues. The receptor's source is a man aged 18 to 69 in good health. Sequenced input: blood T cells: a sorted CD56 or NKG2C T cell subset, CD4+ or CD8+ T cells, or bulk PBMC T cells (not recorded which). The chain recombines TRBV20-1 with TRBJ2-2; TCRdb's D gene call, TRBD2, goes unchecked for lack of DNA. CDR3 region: CSARDPGSGVPGELFF.